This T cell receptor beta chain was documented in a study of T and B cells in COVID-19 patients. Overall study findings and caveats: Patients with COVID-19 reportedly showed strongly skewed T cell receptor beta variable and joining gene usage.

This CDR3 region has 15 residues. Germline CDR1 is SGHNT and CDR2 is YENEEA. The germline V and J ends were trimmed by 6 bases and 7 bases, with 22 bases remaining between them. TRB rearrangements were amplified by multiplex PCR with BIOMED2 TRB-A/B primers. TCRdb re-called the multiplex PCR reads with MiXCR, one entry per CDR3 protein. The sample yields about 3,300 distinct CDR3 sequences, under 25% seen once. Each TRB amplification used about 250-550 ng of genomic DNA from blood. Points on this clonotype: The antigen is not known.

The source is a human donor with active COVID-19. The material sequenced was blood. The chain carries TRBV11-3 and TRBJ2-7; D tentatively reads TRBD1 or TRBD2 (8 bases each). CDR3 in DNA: TGTGCCAGCAGGCCGGGGGGGACAGGTATACGGGAGCAGTACTTC. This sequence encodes CASRPGGTGIREQYF.